Sequencing of this T cell receptor beta chain was carried out in a study of T cells in Graves' hyperthyroidism and ophthalmopathy. For the study at large: Peripheral blood specimens were obtained at initial diagnosis, prior to any treatment. Study results and limitations: Researchers report that a 13 V-J model separated ophthalmopathy from stable hyperthyroidism.

In patients aged 18 to 65, hyperthyroidism was newly diagnosed, with duration under 2 months. PBMCs were derived from roughly 10 ml fresh peripheral blood. From RNA transcripts, TCR beta CDR3 regions were amplified. First-round RT-PCR of the TCR CDR3 relied on the HTBI primer set. TCRdb passed the multiplex PCR reads through MiXCR, listing each CDR3 protein once. The data hold more than 150,000 distinct CDR3 sequences, with about 15% observed a single time. In this sample, this clonotype turned up a few times. What it recognizes is unknown. Sequencing was performed on blood. The TCR sequence derives from a woman aged 50 to 60 with Graves' hyperthyroidism.

As DNA, the CDR3 is TGTGCCGGGGACAGTCCTTCTGTGGGGCCTAACTATGGCTACACCTTC. Amino acids: CAGDSPSVGPNYGYTF. The chain couples TRBV6-1 to TRBJ1-2, with TRBD1 matching 7 bases. Germline loops: CDR1 MNHNS, CDR2 SASEGT. The J segment lost 0 bases and the V segment lost 11 bases, leaving 15 bases of the junction unmatched. This CDR3 region has 16 residues.